Described below is a single TCR beta chain sequence and its context. The sample comes from a study of blood T cell repertoires in COVID-19. Across the study: Nucleic acid was either cDNA or gDNA, and it came from T cells, B-cell-depleted T cells, or PBMCs.

Living in about two dozen US areas, the participants were between roughly 18 and 90 years of age. Participants' reported clinical history set cohort assignment. The CDR3 totals 16 residues. V shed 4 bases, J shed 1 base, and the junction held 8 bases outside the gene matches. Germline CDR1 and CDR2: SGHRS and YFSETQ. Sequencing was performed with immunoSEQ multiplex PCR; in TCRdb, only in-frame clones are kept and a portion is missing. There are 150,000 to 200,000 clones in the sample; more than 65% occur only once, and about a sixth lies in the top ten. The gene calls are TRBV5-1 and TRBJ1-2; 9 bases agree with TRBD1. The sample taken for sequencing was PBMCs or T cells enriched from blood (not recorded which). The TCR sequence derives from a woman between 50 and 59 years old with acute COVID-19. CDR3 sequence (DNA): TGCGCCAGCAGCAGGGGACAGGGCCTCCTTAACTATGGCTACACCTTC. Protein sequence: CASSRGQGLLNYGYTF.